This T cell receptor (beta chain) was obtained from a study of blood T cell repertoires in COVID-19. Germline V gives CDR1 SNHLY, CDR2 FYNNEI. The CDR3 runs 15 residues. V gave up 4 bases and J gave up 9 bases; unmatched junction bases: 11. Sequencing used immunoSEQ multiplex PCR; TCRdb keeps in-frame clones, though not all of them. Found here are about 29,000 clones, 80% of them singletons; the top ten hold 46%. This clonotype originated in a woman in her 70s with acute or convalescent COVID-19. The chain links TRBV2 to TRBJ2-1; TRBD2 matches at 8 bases. Material for sequencing was peripheral blood. CDR3 nucleotide sequence: TGTGCCAGCAGTGGGGGACTAGGGGGGCAGGGTGAGCAGTTCTTC. It codes for CASSGGLGGQGEQFF. The full variable domain, in which reference TRBV2 and TRBJ2-1 provide the parts outside the CDR3, is EPEVTQTPSHQVTQMGQEVILRCVPISNHLYFYWYRQILGQKVEFLVSFYNNEISEKSEIFDDQFSVERPDGSNFTLKIRSTKLEDSAMYFCASSGGLGGQGEQFFGPGTRLTVL.